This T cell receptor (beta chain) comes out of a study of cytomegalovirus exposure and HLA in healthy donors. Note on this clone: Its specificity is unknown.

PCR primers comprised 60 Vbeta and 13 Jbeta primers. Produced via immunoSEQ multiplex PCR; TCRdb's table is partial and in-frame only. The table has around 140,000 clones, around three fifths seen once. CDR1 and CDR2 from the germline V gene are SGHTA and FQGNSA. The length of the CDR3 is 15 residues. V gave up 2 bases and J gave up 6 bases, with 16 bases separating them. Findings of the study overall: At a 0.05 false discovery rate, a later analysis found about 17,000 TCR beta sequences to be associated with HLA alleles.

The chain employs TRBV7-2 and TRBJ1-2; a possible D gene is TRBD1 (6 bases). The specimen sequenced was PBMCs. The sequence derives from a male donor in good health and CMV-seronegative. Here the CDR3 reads CASSLRLGAGDGYTF. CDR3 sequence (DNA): TGTGCCAGCAGCTTAAGGTTAGGGGCAGGGGATGGCTACACCTTC.